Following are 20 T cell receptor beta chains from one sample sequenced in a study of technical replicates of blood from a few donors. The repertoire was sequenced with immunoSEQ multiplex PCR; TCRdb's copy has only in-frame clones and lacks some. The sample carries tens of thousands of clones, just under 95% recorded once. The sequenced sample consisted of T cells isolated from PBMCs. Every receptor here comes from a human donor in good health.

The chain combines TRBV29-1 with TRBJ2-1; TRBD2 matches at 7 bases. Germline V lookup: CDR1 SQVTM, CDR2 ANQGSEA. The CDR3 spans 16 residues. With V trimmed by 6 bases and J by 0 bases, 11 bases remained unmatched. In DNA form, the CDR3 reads TGCAGCGTCGCAAGTCGAGCGGGAAGCTCCTACAATGAGCAGTTCTTC. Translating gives CSVASRAGSSYNEQFF.

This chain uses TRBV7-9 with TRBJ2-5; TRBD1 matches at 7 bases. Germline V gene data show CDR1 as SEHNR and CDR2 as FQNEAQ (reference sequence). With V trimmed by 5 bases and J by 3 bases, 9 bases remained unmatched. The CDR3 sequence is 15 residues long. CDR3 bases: TGTGCCAGCAGCCGGCTGGCAGGGGGAAAAGAGACCCAGTACTTC. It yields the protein CASSRLAGGKETQYF.

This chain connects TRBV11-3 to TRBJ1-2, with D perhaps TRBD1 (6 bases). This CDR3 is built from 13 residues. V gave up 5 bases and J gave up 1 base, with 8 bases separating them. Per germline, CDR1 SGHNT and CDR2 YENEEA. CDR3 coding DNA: TGTGCCAGCAGCCAGGACAGTAACTATGGCTACACCTTC. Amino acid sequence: CASSQDSNYGYTF.

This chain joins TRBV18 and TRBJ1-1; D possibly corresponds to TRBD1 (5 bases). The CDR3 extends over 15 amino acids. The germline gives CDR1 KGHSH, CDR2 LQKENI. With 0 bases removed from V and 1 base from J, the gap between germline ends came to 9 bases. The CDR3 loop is CASSPPGRGNTEAFF. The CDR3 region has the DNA TGTGCCAGCTCACCACCGGGGAGGGGGAACACTGAAGCTTTCTTT.

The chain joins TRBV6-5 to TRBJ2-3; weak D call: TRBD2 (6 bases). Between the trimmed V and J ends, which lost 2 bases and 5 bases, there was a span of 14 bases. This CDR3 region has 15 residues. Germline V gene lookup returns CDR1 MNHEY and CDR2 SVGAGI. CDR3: CASSYGGKPEDTQYF. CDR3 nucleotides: TGTGCCAGCAGTTACGGCGGGAAGCCTGAAGATACGCAGTATTTT.

This CDR3 is CASSEAEHYGYTF. CDR3 in DNA: TGTGCCAGCAGTGAGGCGGAGCACTATGGCTACACCTTC. The V call is TRBV6-1, the J call TRBJ1-2, with D hard to call. Trimming left V 3 bases short and J 3 bases short, with 8 bases between. Looked up from germline, CDR1 is MNHNS and CDR2 is SASEGT. The CDR3 spans 13 residues.

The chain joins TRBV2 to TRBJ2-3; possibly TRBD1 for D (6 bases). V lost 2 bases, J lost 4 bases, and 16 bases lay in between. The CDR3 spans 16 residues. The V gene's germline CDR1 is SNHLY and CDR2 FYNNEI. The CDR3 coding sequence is TGTGCCAGCAGTGAACGCGCAGGGGTGGGAGCAGATACGCAGTATTTT. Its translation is CASSERAGVGADTQYF.

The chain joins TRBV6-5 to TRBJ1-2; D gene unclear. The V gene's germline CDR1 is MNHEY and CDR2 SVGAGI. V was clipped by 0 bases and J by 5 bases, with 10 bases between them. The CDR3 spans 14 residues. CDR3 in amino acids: CASSYSNREYGYTF. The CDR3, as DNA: TGTGCCAGCAGTTACTCGAACAGAGAATATGGCTACACCTTC.

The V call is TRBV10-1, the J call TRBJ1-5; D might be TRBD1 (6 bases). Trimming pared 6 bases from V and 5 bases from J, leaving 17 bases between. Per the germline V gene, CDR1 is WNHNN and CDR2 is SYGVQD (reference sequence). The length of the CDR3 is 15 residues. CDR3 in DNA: TGCGCCAGCAGATATACGGGTGGGGGCGATCAGCCCCAGCATTTT. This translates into CASRYTGGGDQPQHF.

The CDR3 DNA is TGCGCCAGCAGCCAAGGACAGGGGGCAAACTATGGCTACACCTTC. Amino acid sequence: CASSQGQGANYGYTF. The V call is TRBV4-1, the J call TRBJ1-2, with TRBD1 identical over 10 bases. Germline CDR1 and CDR2: MGHRA and YSYEKL. V lost 1 base and J lost 2; bases outside the gene matches: 1. The CDR3 sequence is 15 residues long.

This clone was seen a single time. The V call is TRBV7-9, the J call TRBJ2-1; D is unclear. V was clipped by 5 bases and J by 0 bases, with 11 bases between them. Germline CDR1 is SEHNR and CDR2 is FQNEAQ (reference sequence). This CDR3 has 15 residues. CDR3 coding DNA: TGTGCCAGCAGCCTCCCTGTGAGCTCCTACAATGAGCAGTTCTTC. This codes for CASSLPVSSYNEQFF. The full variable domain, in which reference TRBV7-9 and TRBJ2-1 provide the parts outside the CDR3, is DTGVSQNPRHKITKRGQNVTFRCDPISEHNRLYWYRQTLGQGPEFLTYFQNEAQLEKSRLLSDRFSAERPKGSFSTLEIQRTEQGDSAMYLCASSLPVSSYNEQFFGPGTRLTVL.

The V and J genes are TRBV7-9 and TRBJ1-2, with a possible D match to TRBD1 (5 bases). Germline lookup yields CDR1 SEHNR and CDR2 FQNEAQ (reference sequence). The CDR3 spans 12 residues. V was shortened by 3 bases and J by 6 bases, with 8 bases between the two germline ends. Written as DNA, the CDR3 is TGTGCCAGCAGCTTGGGAGGGGATGGCTACACCTTC. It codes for CASSLGGDGYTF.

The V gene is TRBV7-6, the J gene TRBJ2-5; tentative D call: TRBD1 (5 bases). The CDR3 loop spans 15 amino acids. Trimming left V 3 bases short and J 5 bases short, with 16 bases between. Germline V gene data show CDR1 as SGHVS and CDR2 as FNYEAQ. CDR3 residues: CASSLPPGQGETQYF. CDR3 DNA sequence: TGTGCCAGCAGCTTGCCCCCTGGGCAGGGTGAGACCCAGTACTTC.

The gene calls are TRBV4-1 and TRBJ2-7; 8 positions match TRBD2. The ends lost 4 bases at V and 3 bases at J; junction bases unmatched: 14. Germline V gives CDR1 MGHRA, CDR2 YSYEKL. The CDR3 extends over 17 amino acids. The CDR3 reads CASSRGTGGGKNYEQYF. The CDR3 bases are TGCGCCAGCAGCCGCGGAACCGGCGGGGGGAAGAACTACGAGCAGTACTTC.

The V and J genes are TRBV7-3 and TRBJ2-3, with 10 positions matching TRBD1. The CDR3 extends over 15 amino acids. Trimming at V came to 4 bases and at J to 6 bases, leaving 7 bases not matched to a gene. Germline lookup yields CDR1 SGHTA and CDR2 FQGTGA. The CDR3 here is CASSSGQGNSDTQYF. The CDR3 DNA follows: TGTGCCAGCAGCTCGGGACAGGGGAATTCGGATACGCAGTATTTT.

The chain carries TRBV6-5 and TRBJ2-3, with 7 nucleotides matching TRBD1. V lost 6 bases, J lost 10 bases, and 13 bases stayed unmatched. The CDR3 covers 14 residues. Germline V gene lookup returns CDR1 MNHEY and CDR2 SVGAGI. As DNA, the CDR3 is TGTGCCAGCAGCAGACAGGGCCGTAGGGCGGCGCAGTATTTT. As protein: CASSRQGRRAAQYF.

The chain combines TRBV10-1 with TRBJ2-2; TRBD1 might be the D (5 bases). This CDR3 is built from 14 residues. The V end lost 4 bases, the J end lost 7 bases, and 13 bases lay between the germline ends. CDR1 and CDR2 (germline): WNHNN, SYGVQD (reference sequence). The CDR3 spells CASSGPGKGGELFF. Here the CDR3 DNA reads TGCGCCAGCAGTGGCCCAGGGAAGGGCGGGGAGCTGTTTTTT.

This CDR3 reads CASSRTSGTSVEQYF. The CDR3 nucleotides are TGTGCCAGCAGCAGAACTTCCGGGACTAGCGTCGAGCAGTACTTC. V usage is TRBV7-6 and J usage is TRBJ2-7; 10 positions agree with TRBD2. Germline loops: CDR1 SGHVS, CDR2 FNYEAQ. The CDR3 sequence is 15 residues long. J gave up 6 bases and V 5 bases, and 10 bases lay outside the gene matches. Drawing the rest from reference TRBV7-6 and TRBJ2-7, the complete variable domain is GAGVSQSPRYKVTKRGQDVALRCDPISGHVSLYWYRQALGQGPEFLTYFNYEAQQDKSGLPNDRFSAERPEGSISTLTIQRTEQRDSAMYRCASSRTSGTSVEQYFGPGTRLTVT.

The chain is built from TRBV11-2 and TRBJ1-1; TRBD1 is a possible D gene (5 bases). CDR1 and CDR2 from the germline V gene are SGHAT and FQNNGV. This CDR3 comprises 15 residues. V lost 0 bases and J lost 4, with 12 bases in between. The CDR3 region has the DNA TGTGCCAGCAGCTTAGATCGCCAGGGCCTCACTGAAGCTTTCTTT. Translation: CASSLDRQGLTEAFF.

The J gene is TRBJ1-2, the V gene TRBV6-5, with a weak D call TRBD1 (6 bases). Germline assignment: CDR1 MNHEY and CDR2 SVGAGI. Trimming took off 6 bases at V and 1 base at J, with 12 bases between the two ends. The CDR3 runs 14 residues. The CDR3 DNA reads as TGTGCCAGCAGGAAAGGACAGAATAACTATGGCTACACCTTC. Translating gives CASRKGQNNYGYTF.